These T cell receptor beta chains were read from a single sample in a study of identical twins. TCRdb independently ran MiXCR on the 5' RACE reads; one entry per CDR3 protein. Seen here are roughly 570,000 distinct CDR3 sequences, nearly 10% observed once, and the top ten hold under 3%. The sample was also linked to a second study, of yellow fever vaccine responses in identical twins.

Sequences were obtained from PBMCs. All receptors come from a woman younger than 30 in good health. CDR3s include the opening cysteine and the closing phenylalanine or tryptophan. D genes are given only for firm matches. The size of a clone is reported for some rows only, either as once, few or many, or as a class for expanded clones.

clone size: many
D gene: TRBD1
V gene: TRBV7-2
J gene: TRBJ2-5
CDR3 protein: CASSPGGQVGETQYF
CDR3 DNA: TGTGCCAGCAGCCCAGGGGGTCAGGTCGGAGAGACCCAGTACTTC

clone size: few
D gene: TRBD2
V gene: TRBV4-2
J gene: TRBJ2-2
CDR3 protein: CASSQGVAGDLPGELFF
CDR3 DNA: TGTGCCAGCAGCCAGGGTGTGGCGGGAGATCTTCCCGGGGAGCTGTTTTTT

clone size: NA
D gene: TRBD1
V gene: TRBV3-1
J gene: TRBJ1-2
CDR3 protein: CASSQEGQIIYGYTF
CDR3 DNA: TGTGCCAGCAGCCAAGAGGGACAGATAATCTATGGCTACACCTTC

clone size: many
D gene: TRBD2
V gene: TRBV7-8
J gene: TRBJ2-5
CDR3 protein: CASSFWTSGGQETQYF
CDR3 DNA: TGTGCCAGCAGCTTCTGGACTAGCGGGGGTCAAGAGACCCAGTACTTC

clone size: NA
D gene: TRBD2
V gene: TRBV7-2
J gene: TRBJ2-5
CDR3 protein: CASSFGVAGGVQETQYF
CDR3 DNA: TGTGCCAGCAGCTTCGGGGTAGCGGGGGGGGTCCAAGAGACCCAGTACTTC

clone size: few
D gene: NA
V gene: TRBV28
J gene: TRBJ2-7
CDR3 protein: CASSSQGLLSYEQYF
CDR3 DNA: TGTGCCAGCAGCTCTCAGGGCCTACTCTCCTACGAGCAGTACTTC

clone size: few
D gene: NA
V gene: TRBV7-9
J gene: TRBJ2-5
CDR3 protein: CASSLAGIFETQYF
CDR3 DNA: TGTGCCAGCAGCTTAGCTGGGATTTTCGAGACCCAGTACTTC

clone size: NA
D gene: TRBD2
V gene: TRBV7-2
J gene: TRBJ2-2
CDR3 protein: CASSLGLLAGGPGELFF
CDR3 DNA: TGTGCCAGCAGCTTAGGGCTCCTAGCGGGAGGGCCCGGGGAGCTGTTTTTT

clone size: NA
D gene: NA
V gene: TRBV20-1
J gene: TRBJ2-2
CDR3 protein: CSVKKTGANTGELFF
CDR3 DNA: TGCAGTGTGAAGAAGACGGGGGCGAACACCGGGGAGCTGTTTTTT

clone size: NA
D gene: TRBD2
V gene: TRBV2
J gene: TRBJ2-4
CDR3 protein: CASSEQRVSGGAGRNIQYF
CDR3 DNA: TGTGCCAGCAGTGAACAGCGGGTTAGCGGGGGGGCCGGGCGAAACATTCAGTACTTC